What follows are 14 T cell receptor beta chains derived from one specimen sequenced in a study of CD8 T cells in Susac syndrome. RNA totalling about 0.5 to 1 ug underwent reverse transcription with random hexamers. Via MiXCR, TCRdb re-called the immunoSEQ multiplex PCR reads, giving one row per CDR3 protein. The data contain some 260,000 distinct CDR3 sequences, approximately 81% of them seen just once; the ten biggest clones take up approximately 0.12%. The sample consisted of CD8+ T cells from PBMCs. Every receptor here comes from a human donor with multiple sclerosis.

V usage is TRBV30 and J usage is TRBJ2-3; 9 bases match TRBD2. The CDR3 covers 14 residues. Trimming at V came to 4 bases and at J to 1 base, leaving 3 bases not matched to a gene. Germline V gives CDR1 GTSNPN, CDR2 SVGIG (reference sequence). The CDR3 loop is CAWNLAGGTDTQYF. In DNA, the CDR3 is TGTGCCTGGAACTTAGCGGGAGGCACAGATACGCAGTATTTT.

The V call is TRBV7-2, the J call TRBJ2-1; D call uncertain. The germline V gene encodes CDR1 SGHTA and CDR2 FQGNSA. V was pared by 5 bases and J by 7 bases, with 9 bases between. The CDR3 spans 12 residues. The chain's CDR3 is CASSQHSNEQFF. In nucleotides, the CDR3 is TGTGCCAGCAGCCAGCACAGTAATGAGCAGTTCTTC.

The chain recombines TRBV6-1 with TRBJ2-3; D possibly corresponds to TRBD1 (5 bases). This CDR3 region has 16 residues. Per germline, CDR1 MNHNS and CDR2 SASEGT. Trimming took 4 bases from V and 1 from J, leaving 15 bases between them. Here the CDR3 reads CASSGGVLGRTDTQYF. DNA of the CDR3: TGTGCCAGCAGTGGTGGGGTGTTGGGGCGCACAGATACGCAGTATTTT.

This clonotype has a handful of counts. V gene TRBV6-1 combines with J gene TRBJ2-7; the D is unclear. V was pared by 1 base and J by 3 bases, with 10 bases between. The CDR3 spans 14 residues. CDR1 and CDR2 (germline): MNHNS, SASEGT. CDR3: CASSEGGRFYEQYF. The CDR3 region has the DNA TGTGCCAGCAGTGAAGGCGGCAGATTCTACGAGCAGTACTTC.

The rearrangement links TRBV7-3 to TRBJ2-7; D is perhaps TRBD1 (5 bases). CDR3 length equals 13 residues. V was trimmed by 6 bases and J by 0 bases, leaving 9 bases between them. Germline V gene lookup returns CDR1 SGHTA and CDR2 FQGTGA. This chain's CDR3 is CASRTVSSYEQYF. CDR3 coding DNA: TGTGCCAGCAGGACAGTTTCCTCCTACGAGCAGTACTTC.

J is TRBJ1-3 and V is TRBV5-1, with D maybe TRBD1 (5 bases). The V end was cut by 4 bases, the J end by 2 bases, with 10 bases between. Germline assignment: CDR1 SGHRS and CDR2 YFSETQ. The CDR3 has 14 residues. DNA for the CDR3: TGCGCCAGCAGCGAGTCGGGGCCTGGAAACACCATATATTTT. It translates to CASSESGPGNTIYF.

The J gene is TRBJ2-4, the V gene TRBV7-2; possibly TRBD1 for D (6 bases). This CDR3 region has 16 residues. Germline assignment: CDR1 SGHTA and CDR2 FQGNSA. V lost 5 bases to trimming and J lost 2 bases, with 16 bases between them. CDR3 sequence reads: CASSDPHRETKNIQYF. The CDR3 DNA reads TGTGCCAGCAGCGATCCCCACAGGGAAACCAAAAACATTCAGTACTTC.

This rearrangement joins TRBV27 to TRBJ2-5; TRBD2 matches 15 bases. The CDR3 has 16 amino acids. After removal of 5 bases from V and 5 bases from J, the junction contained 6 bases not matched to a gene. Germline V CDR1 and CDR2: MNHEY, SMNVEV (reference sequence). CDR3 bases: TGTGCCAGCAGTCCCAGGACTAGCGGGAGGGCCGAGACCCAGTACTTC. It yields the protein CASSPRTSGRAETQYF.

The gene calls are TRBV20-1 and TRBJ2-4, with 8 bases that match TRBD2. V was pared by 3 bases and J by 6 bases, with 10 bases of the junction left unmatched. CDR1 is DFQATT and CDR2 is SNEGSKA in the germline V gene (reference sequence). CDR3 size: 15 residues. CDR3 sequence (DNA): TGCAGTGCTAGGGAAGCGGGAGCTCTCGGAAACATTCAGTACTTC. Its protein product is CSAREAGALGNIQYF.

The J gene is TRBJ2-4, the V gene TRBV9; D tentatively reads TRBD1 or TRBD2 (6 bases each). Germline lookup yields CDR1 SGDLS and CDR2 YYNGEE. The CDR3 runs to 14 residues. V was trimmed by 0 bases and J by 8 bases, leaving 12 bases between them. CDR3 DNA sequence: TGTGCCAGCAGCGTAGCCCCGGGGGCGGACATTCAGTACTTC. Amino acids: CASSVAPGADIQYF.

This clonotype appeared a single time. The CDR3, as DNA: TGTGCCAGCAGCCAAGTGGCGGGGGCGAGGGGCTACACCTTC. This codes for CASSQVAGARGYTF. The rearrangement joins TRBV3-1 to TRBJ1-2; perhaps TRBD1 as D (6 bases). Germline values: CDR1 LGHDT, CDR2 YNNKEL (reference sequence). The CDR3 has 14 residues. V was clipped by 1 base and J by 8 bases, with 14 bases between them.

This sequence joins TRBV7-3 and TRBJ1-3, with D possibly being TRBD1 (5 bases). Trimming took off 11 bases at V and 10 bases at J, with 21 bases between the two ends. The CDR3 runs 13 residues. Germline CDR1 is SGHTA and CDR2 is FQGTGA. The CDR3, as DNA: TGTGCCCAGTACACAGTCAGGGAGTTAACCATATATTTT. This encodes CAQYTVRELTIYF.

This clonotype was recorded a few times. The chain joins TRBV9 to TRBJ2-1; 10 bases are shared with TRBD2. The CDR3 loop spans 16 amino acids. Germline CDR1 reads SGDLS; CDR2 reads YYNGEE. With 2 bases clipped from V and 4 bases from J, the junction kept 6 bases outside the gene matches. The CDR3, as DNA: TGTGCCAGCAGCGTTGGGGCTAGCGGGGGTTACAATGAGCAGTTCTTC. Translation: CASSVGASGGYNEQFF.

The chain is built from TRBV2 and TRBJ2-7; D call uncertain. The germline V gene has CDR1 SNHLY and CDR2 FYNNEI. V gave up 5 bases and J gave up 2 bases, with 13 bases separating them. The CDR3 is made up of 14 amino acids. The CDR3 nucleotides read TGTGCCAGCAGTTACCCATCTCTCCCCTACGAGCAGTACTTC. This sequence encodes CASSYPSLPYEQYF. Supplemented by reference TRBV2 and TRBJ2-7, the full variable domain reads EPEVTQTPSHQVTQMGQEVILRCVPISNHLYFYWYRQILGQKVEFLVSFYNNEISEKSEIFDDQFSVERPDGSNFTLKIRSTKLEDSAMYFCASSYPSLPYEQYFGPGTRLTVT.